One and the same sample provided the 31 T cell receptor beta chains below, sequenced in a study of PD-1 blockade in classical Hodgkin lymphoma. Profiling relied on immunoSEQ multiplex PCR, and the TCRdb table lists in-frame clones only, not all of them. Of about 24,000 clones listed, 69% are singletons. Brentuximab vedotin exposure varied, and every patient relapsed after autologous stem cell transplantation. The starting material was peripheral blood mononuclear cells (PBMCs), obtained at baseline. Source of these receptors: a human donor with classical Hodgkin lymphoma.

V gene TRBV7-4 combines with J gene TRBJ1-4; TRBD1 is a possible D gene (6 bases). Germline CDR1 is SGHVT and CDR2 is SQSDAQ. The V end was cut by 2 bases, the J end by 4 bases, with 23 bases between. The CDR3 is made up of 19 amino acids. The CDR3 region is CASSLCKGEVLGINEKLFF. For the CDR3, the DNA is TGTGCCAGCAGCTTATGTAAGGGGGAAGTTTTGGGGATTAATGAAAAACTGTTTTTT.

This sequence joins TRBV30 and TRBJ2-1, with 9 bases matching TRBD2. CDR3 size: 17 residues. Losses at the gene ends were 0 bases for V and 6 bases for J; bases not matched to a gene: 12. CDR1 is GTSNPN and CDR2 is SVGIG in the germline V gene (reference sequence). DNA of the CDR3: TGTGCCTGGAGTGTATGGCCTAGCGGGGATCCGGGCAATGAGCAGTTCTTC. Its protein is CAWSVWPSGDPGNEQFF.

The chain combines TRBV4-3 with TRBJ2-7; no reliable D call. CDR1 and CDR2 (germline): LGHNA, YSLEER. There are 14 residues in the CDR3. V gave up 0 bases and J gave up 1 base, with 7 bases separating them. CDR3 coding DNA: TGCGCCAGCAGCCAAGAGCTACTTTCCTACGAGCAGTACTTC. Translation gives CASSQELLSYEQYF.

The chain combines TRBV7-9 with TRBJ2-7, with 9 bases matching TRBD1. Germline values: CDR1 SEHNR, CDR2 FQNEAQ (reference sequence). This CDR3 contains 15 residues. Germline trimming cut 1 base from V and 3 bases from J; bases unmatched to any gene: 4. The CDR3 region has the DNA TGTGCCAGCAGCTTAGTCGGGACAGGGTACTACGAGCAGTACTTC. Translating it yields CASSLVGTGYYEQYF.

This CDR3 reads CASSVDGGGLASVTQYF. DNA of the CDR3: TGTGCCAGCAGCGTAGATGGAGGAGGACTAGCGAGCGTGACCCAGTACTTC. The genes are TRBV9 and TRBJ2-5, with 9 bases aligning to TRBD2. Germline-derived CDR1 and CDR2 are SGDLS and YYNGEE. This CDR3 spans 17 amino acids. V shed 0 bases, J shed 7 bases, and the junction held 13 bases outside the gene matches.

The CDR3 DNA reads as TGTGCCAGCAGCCCGTCAGGGGGGAATCAGCCCCAGCATTTT. As protein: CASSPSGGNQPQHF. The chain employs TRBV7-2 and TRBJ1-5; 7 positions match TRBD1. Germline lookup yields CDR1 SGHTA and CDR2 FQGNSA. The CDR3 length is 14 residues. The V and J ends lost 5 bases and 4 bases, in that order; junction bases with no gene match: 5.

This clone was seen only once. The rearrangement links TRBV4-3 to TRBJ1-1; D not certain. With 0 bases removed from V and 1 base from J, the gap between germline ends came to 12 bases. Per germline, CDR1 LGHNA and CDR2 YSLEER. The CDR3 consists of 16 residues. CDR3 sequence reads: CASSQDVGSKNTEAFF. In DNA form, the CDR3 reads TGCGCCAGCAGCCAAGATGTGGGCAGCAAGAACACTGAAGCTTTCTTT.

The chain couples TRBV9 to TRBJ2-5; 7 bases map to TRBD2. Germline CDR1 is SGDLS and CDR2 is YYNGEE. The trim removed 2 bases at V and 4 bases at J, leaving 5 bases unmatched. The CDR3 covers 14 residues. The CDR3 is CASSVSSGRETQYF. The CDR3, as DNA: TGTGCCAGCAGCGTGTCTAGCGGTAGAGAGACCCAGTACTTC.

This clone has just a few counts. The chain employs TRBV21-1 and TRBJ1-2. TRBV21-1 is shown as a pseudogene. The CDR3 has 19 residues. CDR3 DNA sequence: TGTGCCAGCAGCAAACCGCTCACCGGCCACCAAGCTGCTAACTATGGCTACACCTTC. Protein: CASSKPLTGHQAANYGYTF.

The rearrangement links TRBV9 to TRBJ1-1; 7 nucleotides match TRBD1. J gave up 5 bases and V 0 bases, and 7 bases lay outside the gene matches. Per germline, CDR1 SGDLS and CDR2 YYNGEE. The CDR3 totals 15 residues. The CDR3 here is CASSVEGLQGTEAFF. CDR3 DNA: TGTGCCAGCAGCGTAGAAGGGCTACAGGGGACTGAAGCTTTCTTT.

This rearrangement joins TRBV2 to TRBJ2-2; tentative D call: TRBD2 (5 bases). V was clipped by 6 bases and J by 1 base, with 9 bases between them. The germline V gene encodes CDR1 SNHLY and CDR2 FYNNEI. The CDR3 runs 14 residues. The CDR3 DNA follows: TGTGCCAGCAGCTCACTAGGGAACACCGGGGAGCTGTTTTTT. It yields the protein CASSSLGNTGELFF.

The genes are TRBV6-1 and TRBJ2-3; 9 bases line up with TRBD2. Germline lookup yields CDR1 MNHNS and CDR2 SASEGT. This CDR3 contains 16 residues. V dropped 4 bases and J dropped 2; count of bases not matched to a gene: 7. CDR3 protein: CASSVEAGGFTDTQYF. DNA for the CDR3: TGTGCCAGCAGTGTTGAAGCGGGGGGCTTCACAGATACGCAGTATTTT.

The sample holds a few counts of this clone. The CDR3 reads CASSLLGQFRQPQHF. The CDR3 DNA follows: TGTGCCAGCAGTTTACTCGGACAGTTCAGGCAGCCCCAGCATTTT. The rearrangement links TRBV27 to TRBJ1-5, with D tentatively TRBD1 (6 bases). V lost 2 bases and J 7 bases, leaving 15 bases between the germline ends. The CDR3 is 15 residues long. From germline, CDR1 is MNHEY and CDR2 SMNVEV (reference sequence).

This rearrangement joins TRBV27 to TRBJ1-6; 10 nucleotides match TRBD1. CDR3 length equals 17 residues. The V gene's germline CDR1 is MNHEY and CDR2 SMNVEV (reference sequence). Trimming at V came to 5 bases and at J to 3 bases, leaving 7 bases not matched to a gene. CDR3 sequence reads: CASSKGTGDFYNSPLHF. CDR3 sequence (DNA): TGTGCCAGCAGTAAGGGGACAGGGGATTTCTATAATTCACCCCTCCACTTT.

This sequence joins TRBV10-3 and TRBJ1-1; 8 nucleotides match TRBD1. The J segment lost 1 base and the V segment lost 0 bases, leaving 7 bases of the junction unmatched. This CDR3 is 17 amino acids long. The V gene's germline CDR1 is ENHRY and CDR2 SYGVKD. The CDR3 region has the DNA TGTGCCATCAGTGAGTCGAGCTCAGGGGGCAAGAACACTGAAGCTTTCTTT. Translation: CAISESSSGGKNTEAFF.

The chain couples TRBV29-1 to TRBJ2-2, with D possibly TRBD1 on 6 matching bases. The germline V gene encodes CDR1 SQVTM and CDR2 ANQGSEA. The CDR3 sequence is 14 residues long. V lost 4 bases and J lost 1, with 10 bases in between. Here the CDR3 DNA reads TGCAGCGTTGCGGGACACCTGAACACCGGGGAGCTGTTTTTT. It codes for CSVAGHLNTGELFF.

A single count supports this clone. The chain joins TRBV30 to TRBJ2-2; 10 bases align to TRBD2. V trimming: 5 bases; J trimming: 3 bases; junction bases outside the gene matches: 12. This CDR3 spans 17 amino acids. CDR1 GTSNPN and CDR2 SVGIG come from the germline V gene (reference sequence). The CDR3 bases are TGTGCCTGGTATCCTCTTGTAGCGGGGGGATACACCGGGGAGCTGTTTTTT. This sequence encodes CAWYPLVAGGYTGELFF. The full variable domain, with the rest looked up from reference TRBV30 and TRBJ2-2, is SQTIHQWPATLVQPVGSPLSLECTVEGTSNPNLYWYRQAAGRGLQLLFYSVGIGQISSEVPQNLSASRPQDRQFILSSKKLLLSDSGFYLCAWYPLVAGGYTGELFFGEGSRLTVL.

The chain couples TRBV6-5 to TRBJ2-2; TRBD1 matches at 10 bases. The CDR3 has 12 amino acids. Trimming cost V 6 bases and J 13 bases; bases outside gene matches: 5. The germline gives CDR1 MNHEY, CDR2 SVGAGI. CDR3: CASSSDRGRLFF. Written as DNA, the CDR3 is TGTGCCAGCAGCTCCGACAGGGGGCGGCTGTTTTTT.

The V and J genes are TRBV19 and TRBJ2-1; tentative D call: TRBD2 (5 bases). The CDR3 is made up of 13 amino acids. Germline V gene data show CDR1 as LNHDA and CDR2 as SQIVND (reference sequence). Trimming cost V 11 bases and J 4 bases, with 15 bases left between them. This chain's CDR3 is CAAGDTPYNEQFF. The CDR3 DNA follows: TGTGCCGCCGGGGATACACCGTACAATGAGCAGTTCTTC.

This clone appeared a few times. The identical CDR3 is also encoded by other nucleotide sequences in the sample. The chain employs TRBV19 and TRBJ1-1; D gene unclear. Germline values: CDR1 LNHDA, CDR2 SQIVND (reference sequence). V shed 3 bases and J shed 2 bases, with 4 bases lying between them. The CDR3 has 12 amino acids. CDR3 in amino acids: CASSIGNTEAFF. The DNA for the CDR3 is TGTGCCAGTAGTATCGGCAACACTGAAGCTTTCTTT.

This clone was picked up a small number of times. The rearrangement links TRBV6-1 to TRBJ2-7; TRBD1 might be the D (5 bases). Germline V lookup: CDR1 MNHNS, CDR2 SASEGT. This CDR3 region has 14 residues. V was trimmed by 5 bases and J by 1 base, leaving 12 bases between them. This CDR3 reads CASSYYRISYEQYF. As DNA, the CDR3 is TGTGCCAGCAGTTATTACAGGATTTCCTACGAGCAGTACTTC.

The chain is built from TRBV10-3 and TRBJ2-3, with TRBD1 matching 9 bases. The germline V gene has CDR1 ENHRY and CDR2 SYGVKD. Losses at the gene ends were 1 base for V and 1 base for J; bases not matched to a gene: 3. The CDR3 totals 16 residues. CDR3 DNA sequence: TGTGCCATCAGTGAGTTGAGGGACAGGGGCACAGATACGCAGTATTTT. This codes for CAISELRDRGTDTQYF.

This clone was observed a few times. The chain carries TRBV27 and TRBJ2-1; either TRBD1 or TRBD2 may supply D (5 bases each). There are 14 residues in the CDR3. Trimming shortened V by 5 bases and J by 5 bases, and 13 bases separated the two germline ends. Germline V gene sequence: CDR1 MNHEY, CDR2 SMNVEV (reference sequence). CDR3 amino acids: CASSLGTTNNEQFF. CDR3 DNA sequence: TGTGCCAGCAGTCTGGGGACGACCAACAATGAGCAGTTCTTC.

The gene calls are TRBV7-9 and TRBJ1-1; TRBD1 aligns across 10 bases. The CDR3 spans 13 residues. The germline CDR1 and CDR2 sequences are SEHNR and FQNEAQ (reference sequence). V trimming: 6 bases; J trimming: 4 bases; junction bases outside the gene matches: 2. CDR3 sequence reads: CASRTGGITEAFF. CDR3 DNA sequence: TGTGCCAGCAGGACAGGGGGCATCACTGAAGCTTTCTTT.

The chain recombines TRBV4-3 with TRBJ1-2, with a tentative D call TRBD1 (5 bases). The ends were cut back, 0 bases at V and 8 bases at J, with 13 bases in the middle. CDR1 LGHNA and CDR2 YSLEER come from the germline V gene. CDR3 length: 14 amino acids. In DNA, the CDR3 is TGCGCCAGCAGCCAAGAATGGGGGGACGGAGGCTACACCTTC. It codes for CASSQEWGDGGYTF.

The CDR3 DNA follows: TGTGCCAGCAGCCCAAGACAGACTGGCTATGGCTACACCTTC. Protein sequence: CASSPRQTGYGYTF. The chain is built from TRBV7-9 and TRBJ1-2; TRBD1 is a possible D gene (5 bases). V was trimmed by 5 bases and J by 4 bases, leaving 14 bases between them. From germline, CDR1 is SEHNR and CDR2 FQNEAQ (reference sequence). The CDR3 contains 14 residues.

This clone was found once. The chain combines TRBV2 with TRBJ2-1; 9 bases match TRBD2. CDR1 is SNHLY, CDR2 FYNNEI, per germline. The length of the CDR3 is 13 residues. Unmatched junction bases numbered 1, after V lost 6 bases and J lost 4 bases. The CDR3 sequence: CASRTSGYNEQFF. The CDR3 DNA reads as TGTGCCAGCAGGACTAGCGGTTACAATGAGCAGTTCTTC.

This rearrangement joins TRBV27 to TRBJ2-1, with a tentative D call TRBD2 (6 bases). The V gene's germline CDR1 is MNHEY and CDR2 SMNVEV (reference sequence). This CDR3 spans 14 amino acids. Deletions cut 10 bases from V and 1 base from J, with 14 bases between. CDR3 sequence reads: CATLGGVSYNEQFF. The CDR3 DNA follows: TGTGCCACCCTAGGCGGGGTGTCCTACAATGAGCAGTTCTTC.

This clone is labeled as medium-sized. The chain links TRBV28 to TRBJ1-5; a weak D match, TRBD1 (6 bases). This CDR3 comprises 14 residues. Looked up from germline, CDR1 is MDHEN and CDR2 is SYDVKM. V dropped 5 bases and J dropped 3 bases, with 11 bases sitting between them. In DNA form, the CDR3 reads TGTGCCAGCAGTCCGGACAGTCTCAATCAGCCCCAGCATTTT. Amino acids: CASSPDSLNQPQHF. The whole variable domain, remainder taken from reference TRBV28 and TRBJ1-5, is DVKVTQSSRYLVKRTGEKVFLECVQDMDHENMFWYRQDPGLGLRLIYFSYDVKMKEKGDIPEGYSVSREKKERFSLILESASTNQTSMYLCASSPDSLNQPQHFGDGTRLSIL.

The V and J genes are TRBV9 and TRBJ2-3, with TRBD2 as a possible D gene (6 bases). V was trimmed by 3 bases and J by 7 bases, leaving 30 bases between them. This CDR3 region has 19 residues. Germline assignment: CDR1 SGDLS and CDR2 YYNGEE. DNA for the CDR3: TGTGCCAGCAGCGACTCGGATAGCCGGGACTCTCTCCCCTATAATACGCAGTATTTT. The encoded protein is CASSDSDSRDSLPYNTQYF.

The chain carries TRBV19 and TRBJ1-1, with 7 bases fitting TRBD1. The CDR3 consists of 14 residues. With V trimmed by 5 bases and J by 1 base, 4 bases remained unmatched. CDR1 is LNHDA, CDR2 SQIVND, per germline (reference sequence). The CDR3 spells CASSVWTGNTEAFF. CDR3 sequence (DNA): TGTGCCAGTAGTGTGTGGACAGGGAACACTGAAGCTTTCTTT.